Below, one T cell receptor (beta chain) is given with its context. The sample originates from a study of early stage breast cancer tumors. Measured with immunoSEQ multiplex PCR; TCRdb has only the in-frame clones, and not every one. The sample yields 55,000 to 70,000 clones, more than 70% seen once. The CDR3 consists of 13 residues. The V gene lost 4 bases and the J gene lost 5 bases, with 13 bases spanning the gap. Germline V CDR1 and CDR2: SGDLS, YYNGEE. Sequencing was carried out using blood. This sequence was found in a person aged 35-49 years with breast cancer. The chain recombines TRBV9 with TRBJ2-7, with D unclear. DNA of the CDR3: TGTGCCAGCAGCTCCCGAACGGTCAACGAGCAGTACTTC. The encoded protein is CASSSRTVNEQYF.